The rows below give T cell receptor beta chains drawn from one sample of a study of cytomegalovirus exposure and HLA in healthy donors. TCRdb keeps only in-frame clones here, not all; method: immunoSEQ multiplex PCR. The sample consists of fewer than 250,000 clones, around nine tenths of them appearing once. The specimen sequenced was PBMCs. The receptors derive from a man aged 18 to 29 in good health and CMV-seronegative. CDR3s include the opening cysteine and the closing phenylalanine or tryptophan. The D gene is left open where the match is weak. Size values are once, few and many counts, or a class for expanded clones, and some rows have none.

TRBV4-2	NA	TRBJ2-3	NA	CASSQEFQGLQYF	TGTGCCAGCAGCCAAGAATTTCAGGGGCTACAGTATTTT
TRBV21-1	NA	TRBJ2-7	NA	CANLPGLAGAGSYEQYF	TGTGCCAACCTTCCGGGACTAGCGGGAGCAGGATCCTACGAGCAGTACTTC
TRBV29-1	NA	TRBJ2-3	NA	CSGEGYPGLSTDTQYF	TGCAGCGGGGAAGGTTATCCGGGACTCAGCACAGATACGCAGTATTTT
TRBV6-1	NA	TRBJ2-2	NA	CASSEGVAGTGELFF	TGTGCCAGCAGTGAAGGAGTAGCCGGCACCGGGGAGCTGTTTTTT
TRBV29-1	NA	TRBJ2-3	TRBD2	CSVAPRVAGIRGTQYF	TGCAGCGTTGCCCCCCGGGTAGCGGGGATCAGAGGTACGCAGTATTTT
TRBV4-1	NA	TRBJ1-2	NA	CASSQIQTDNYGYTF	TGCGCCAGCAGCCAAATTCAGACAGACAACTATGGCTACACCTTC
TRBV6-5	NA	TRBJ1-6	TRBD1	CASRTWGDSNSPLHF	TGTGCCAGCAGAACCTGGGGGGACAGTAATTCACCCCTCCACTTT
TRBV11-2	NA	TRBJ2-7	TRBD2	CASSLGSGGYEQYF	TGTGCCAGCAGCTTGGGAAGCGGGGGGTACGAGCAGTACTTC
TRBV29-1	NA	TRBJ1-3	TRBD1	CSVSTGGDTIYF	TGCAGCGTCTCGACAGGGGGGGACACCATATATTTT
TRBV4-1	NA	TRBJ2-7	TRBD1	CASSQGQGAGYEQYF	TGCGCCAGCAGCCAAGGACAGGGGGCAGGCTACGAGCAGTACTTC
TRBV2	once	TRBJ1-5	NA	CASNLQGSHQPQHF	TGTGCCAGCAACCTACAGGGTTCACATCAGCCCCAGCATTTT
TRBV6-6	NA	TRBJ1-2	TRBD1	CASRAGTGTNYGYTF	TGTGCCAGCAGGGCCGGGACAGGGACTAACTATGGCTACACCTTC
TRBV4-1	NA	TRBJ1-6	NA	CASSPEARVASSPLHF	TGCGCCAGCAGCCCAGAGGCCAGGGTGGCGAGTTCACCCCTCCACTTT
TRBV7-2	NA	TRBJ2-7	NA	CASSFSRGPPYEQYF	TGTGCCAGCAGCTTCTCGCGGGGGCCACCCTACGAGCAGTACTTC
TRBV7-2	NA	TRBJ2-5	NA	CASSKHRGETQYF	TGTGCCAGCAGCAAACATCGGGGGGAGACCCAGTACTTC
TRBV27	NA	TRBJ2-7	NA	CASSLSRGYEQYF	TGTGCCAGCAGTTTATCCCGGGGCTACGAGCAGTACTTC
TRBV7-9	NA	TRBJ1-2	TRBD1	CASSQDRVYGYTF	TGTGCCAGCAGCCAGGACAGGGTCTATGGCTACACCTTC
TRBV7-2	medium-sized	TRBJ1-2	NA	CASSLADNWHGYTF	TGTGCCAGCAGCTTAGCGGACAACTGGCATGGCTACACCTTC
TRBV4-3	NA	TRBJ2-5	TRBD2	CASSQDRNSGGFQETQYF	TGCGCCAGCAGCCAAGATCGGAATAGCGGGGGGTTCCAAGAGACCCAGTACTTC
TRBV27	NA	TRBJ2-2	TRBD2	CASSLGLAPGELFF	TGTGCCAGCAGTTTGGGACTAGCTCCCGGGGAGCTGTTTTTT
TRBV27	NA	TRBJ2-6	NA	CASSLSTGSGANVLTF	TGTGCCAGCAGTTTATCGACGGGGTCTGGGGCCAACGTCCTGACTTTC
TRBV2	few	TRBJ1-6	NA	CASGQEINSPLHF	TGTGCCAGCGGACAAGAGATCAATTCACCCCTCCACTTT
TRBV25-1	once	TRBJ1-1	NA	CASRIQEYTEAFF	TGTGCCAGCAGAATACAGGAGTACACTGAAGCTTTCTTT
TRBV19	NA	TRBJ1-1	TRBD1	CASSLRPGTGEAFF	TGTGCCAGTAGTCTTCGTCCCGGGACAGGGGAAGCTTTCTTT
TRBV28	NA	TRBJ1-5	NA	CASRPQGGGNQPQHF	TGTGCCAGCAGACCCCAGGGAGGGGGCAATCAGCCCCAGCATTTT
TRBV6-6	few	TRBJ2-7	NA	CASSSTTVEQYF	TGTGCCAGCAGTTCCACTACCGTAGAGCAGTACTTC
TRBV19	NA	TRBJ1-2	NA	CASSTVIRTDYGYTF	TGTGCCAGTAGTACCGTAATCCGGACAGACTATGGCTACACCTTC
TRBV7-9	NA	TRBJ1-2	TRBD1	CASSLARTGTGYTF	TGTGCCAGCAGCTTAGCGAGGACAGGGACTGGCTACACCTTC
TRBV25-1	NA	TRBJ2-1	NA	CASSGPGDEQFF	TGTGCCAGCAGTGGACCGGGGGATGAGCAGTTCTTC
TRBV28	NA	TRBJ1-1	TRBD1	CASSPGGVHTEAFF	TGTGCCAGCAGCCCAGGGGGTGTTCACACTGAAGCTTTCTTT
TRBV28	NA	TRBJ1-5	NA	CASSWGGRGANQPQHF	TGTGCCAGCAGTTGGGGCGGGCGGGGGGCTAATCAGCCCCAGCATTTT
TRBV6-1	once	TRBJ2-1	NA	CASSERWQTNEQFF	TGTGCCAGCAGTGAAAGGTGGCAGACTAATGAGCAGTTCTTC
TRBV5-6	NA	TRBJ2-1	TRBD2	CASSSPTSGGAYNEQFF	TGTGCCAGCAGCTCGCCTACTAGCGGGGGAGCCTACAATGAGCAGTTCTTC
TRBV19	few	TRBJ2-3	NA	CASSIEGGLADTQYF	TGTGCCAGTAGTATCGAGGGAGGTCTAGCAGATACGCAGTATTTT
TRBV12-5	NA	TRBJ2-7	NA	CASGLTGYEQYF	TGTGCTAGTGGACTTACAGGTTACGAGCAGTACTTC
TRBV18	NA	TRBJ1-2	NA	CASSPDSYYGYTF	TGTGCCAGCTCACCCGACAGTTACTATGGCTACACCTTC
TRBV6-6	NA	TRBJ1-1	NA	CASRREGIMNTEAFF	TGTGCCAGCAGGAGGGAAGGGATTATGAACACTGAAGCTTTCTTT
TRBV20-1	NA	TRBJ1-5	NA	CSASLGQPQHF	TGCAGTGCTAGTTTGGGCCAGCCCCAGCATTTT
TRBV15	once	TRBJ2-5	TRBD1	CATSSRTGGWETQYF	TGTGCCACCAGCAGCCGGACAGGGGGGTGGGAGACCCAGTACTTC
TRBV11-2	NA	TRBJ1-1	NA	CASSRGESLNTEAFF	TGTGCCAGCAGCCGAGGTGAGAGTCTGAACACTGAAGCTTTCTTT
TRBV7-9	NA	TRBJ2-2	TRBD2	CASSSSTSHTGELFF	TGTGCCAGCAGCTCCTCGACTAGCCACACCGGGGAGCTGTTTTTT
TRBV7-8	NA	TRBJ1-2	TRBD1	CASSLGTTGLYYGYTF	TGTGCCAGCAGCTTAGGGACGACAGGGCTCTACTATGGCTACACCTTC
TRBV6-1	NA	TRBJ2-7	TRBD2	CASPKSGGLFDEQYF	TGTGCCAGTCCGAAAAGCGGGGGTTTGTTCGACGAGCAGTACTTC
TRBV11-2	NA	TRBJ2-4	NA	CASSFTSIAKNIQYF	TGTGCCAGCAGCTTCACTAGTATAGCCAAAAACATTCAGTACTTC
TRBV10-3	NA	TRBJ2-1	NA	CAIRGVEARSYNEQFF	TGTGCCATCAGGGGAGTCGAAGCCCGCTCCTACAATGAGCAGTTCTTC
TRBV27	NA	TRBJ1-4	TRBD1	CASKTGSNEKLFF	TGTGCCAGCAAGACAGGGTCTAATGAAAAACTGTTTTTT
TRBV28	NA	TRBJ2-7	NA	CASSLVPGGAYEQYF	TGTGCCAGCAGTTTAGTCCCCGGCGGAGCCTACGAGCAGTACTTC
TRBV12-5	NA	TRBJ1-2	NA	CASGTQGHYGYTF	TGTGCTAGTGGTACCCAGGGCCACTATGGCTACACCTTC
TRBV4-2	NA	TRBJ1-4	NA	CASSQGVRGTNEKLFF	TGTGCCAGCAGCCAAGGTGTTCGGGGAACTAATGAAAAACTGTTTTTT
TRBV7-9	NA	TRBJ2-7	TRBD1	CASSQTRTGPYEQYF	TGTGCCAGCAGCCAAACAAGGACAGGGCCCTACGAGCAGTACTTC
TRBV27	NA	TRBJ1-5	NA	CASSLGGIGYNQPQHF	TGTGCCAGCAGTTTAGGGGGCATAGGATACAATCAGCCCCAGCATTTT